These 10 T cell receptor beta chains share one sample of origin, sequenced in a study of cytomegalovirus exposure and HLA in healthy donors. PCR used 60 Vbeta primers and 13 Jbeta primers. The data were produced by immunoSEQ multiplex PCR, yet TCRdb's version contains in-frame clones alone and is incomplete. The data hold 150,000 to 200,000 clones, with around three quarters observed a single time. The sample taken for sequencing was PBMCs. Every receptor here comes from a man between 25 and 39 years old in good health and CMV-seronegative.

V usage is TRBV6-5 and J usage is TRBJ1-2; no firm D call. Germline CDR1 and CDR2: MNHEY and SVGAGI. Trimming stripped 0 bases from V and 2 bases from J, with 7 bases between. CDR3 length equals 14 residues. The CDR3 nucleotides read TGTGCCAGCAGTTACTCTAGACTCAACTATGGCTACACCTTC. Protein product: CASSYSRLNYGYTF.

The chain joins TRBV7-9 to TRBJ2-7; D ambiguous. V lost 0 bases to trimming and J lost 2 bases, with 8 bases between them. The CDR3 consists of 14 residues. CDR1 is SEHNR, CDR2 FQNEAQ, per germline (reference sequence). The chain's CDR3 is CASSLAPRAYEQYF. Here the CDR3 DNA reads TGTGCCAGCAGCTTAGCCCCGCGCGCCTACGAGCAGTACTTC. Looking up the rest from reference TRBV7-9 and TRBJ2-7 gives the full variable domain: DTGVSQNPRHKITKRGQNVTFRCDPISEHNRLYWYRQTLGQGPEFLTYFQNEAQLEKSRLLSDRFSAERPKGSFSTLEIQRTEQGDSAMYLCASSLAPRAYEQYFGPGTRLTVT.

V and J are TRBV25-1 and TRBJ2-3, with TRBD2 matching 7 bases. This CDR3 has 16 amino acids. The junction had 11 bases not matched to a gene; V was cut back by 2 bases and J by 6 bases. CDR1 and CDR2 from the germline V gene are MGHDK and SYGVNS. The CDR3 region has the DNA TGTGCCAGCAGTGAAATGGGGGGGACCGTCATCGATACGCAGTATTTT. This translates into CASSEMGGTVIDTQYF.

The chain recombines TRBV4-1 with TRBJ2-3; D is unresolved. The CDR3 runs to 16 residues. In germline, CDR1 is MGHRA, CDR2 YSYEKL. V was shortened by 4 bases and J by 1 base, with 15 bases between the two germline ends. In DNA, the CDR3 is TGCGCCAGCAGCCCAGCTATAGCATCTGGCACAGATACGCAGTATTTT. Amino acids: CASSPAIASGTDTQYF.

The chain carries TRBV7-2 and TRBJ2-3; D is unresolved. V gave up 2 bases and J gave up 7 bases, with 7 bases separating them. Per germline, CDR1 SGHTA and CDR2 FQGNSA. The length of the CDR3 is 12 residues. The CDR3 nucleotides read TGTGCCAGCAGCTTAAGCGTGTATACGCAGTATTTT. Protein sequence: CASSLSVYTQYF.

Turning to this clone: An end of the junction does not agree with germline; a read error may underlie this. The sample has other DNA sequences that encode this CDR3 too. J is TRBJ2-5 and V is TRBV11-2; weak D call: TRBD2 (6 bases). Germline V gene lookup returns CDR1 SGHAT and CDR2 FQNNGV. This CDR3 spans 14 amino acids. DNA for the CDR3: TGTGCCAGCAGCTCCTGGAGGGACCAAGAGACCCAATACTTC. It codes for CASSSWRDQETQYF.

J is TRBJ2-7 and V is TRBV29-1; 11 nucleotides match TRBD2. Germline loops: CDR1 SQVTM, CDR2 ANQGSEA. J was trimmed by 3 bases and V by 6 bases; bases with no gene match: 10. The CDR3 sequence is 15 residues long. The CDR3 DNA is TGCAGCGTCGAGGGCGGGACTAGCGGATTCTACGAGCAGTACTTC. It yields the protein CSVEGGTSGFYEQYF.

The chain recombines TRBV7-9 with TRBJ2-7, with D maybe TRBD1 (6 bases). The germline CDR1 and CDR2 sequences are SEHNR and FQNEAQ (reference sequence). V gave up 5 bases and J gave up 3 bases, with 14 bases separating them. This CDR3 is built from 14 residues. The CDR3 is CASSPPGQFYEQYF. The CDR3 nucleotides are TGTGCCAGCAGCCCTCCAGGACAGTTCTACGAGCAGTACTTC.

The genes are TRBV5-1 and TRBJ2-3; the D is unclear. The CDR3 is 15 residues long. The germline CDR1 and CDR2 sequences are SGHRS and YFSETQ. V shed 5 bases and J shed 2 bases, with 15 bases lying between them. The CDR3, as DNA: TGCGCCAGCAGAGTTCTCCCCAGGAACACAGATACGCAGTATTTT. Its protein product is CASRVLPRNTDTQYF.

This chain links TRBV5-4 with TRBJ2-5, with 8 nucleotides matching TRBD1. The length of the CDR3 is 14 residues. Per the germline V gene, CDR1 is SGHNT and CDR2 is YYREEE (reference sequence). With 4 bases clipped from V and 4 bases from J, the junction kept 6 bases outside the gene matches. The CDR3 is CASSPRQGAETQYF. The CDR3 nucleotides are TGTGCCAGCAGCCCCCGGCAGGGGGCAGAGACCCAGTACTTC.